The TCR beta chain under discussion was sequenced for a study of blood T cell repertoires in COVID-19. V lost 5 bases, J lost 5 bases, and 10 bases lay in between. The V gene's germline CDR1 is SGHRS and CDR2 YFSETQ. The CDR3 spans 12 residues. TCRdb's copy holds only in-frame clones and misses some; the assay was immunoSEQ multiplex PCR. The sample shows hundreds of thousands of clones, over 80% of them seen only once. This TCR came from a middle-aged man who had been exposed to COVID-19. This chain connects TRBV5-1 to TRBJ2-5; D may be TRBD1 (5 bases). Source material: PBMCs or T cells enriched from blood (not recorded which). The CDR3 loop is CASSFPGETQYF. Written as DNA, the CDR3 is TGCGCCAGCAGTTTCCCAGGGGAGACCCAGTACTTC.